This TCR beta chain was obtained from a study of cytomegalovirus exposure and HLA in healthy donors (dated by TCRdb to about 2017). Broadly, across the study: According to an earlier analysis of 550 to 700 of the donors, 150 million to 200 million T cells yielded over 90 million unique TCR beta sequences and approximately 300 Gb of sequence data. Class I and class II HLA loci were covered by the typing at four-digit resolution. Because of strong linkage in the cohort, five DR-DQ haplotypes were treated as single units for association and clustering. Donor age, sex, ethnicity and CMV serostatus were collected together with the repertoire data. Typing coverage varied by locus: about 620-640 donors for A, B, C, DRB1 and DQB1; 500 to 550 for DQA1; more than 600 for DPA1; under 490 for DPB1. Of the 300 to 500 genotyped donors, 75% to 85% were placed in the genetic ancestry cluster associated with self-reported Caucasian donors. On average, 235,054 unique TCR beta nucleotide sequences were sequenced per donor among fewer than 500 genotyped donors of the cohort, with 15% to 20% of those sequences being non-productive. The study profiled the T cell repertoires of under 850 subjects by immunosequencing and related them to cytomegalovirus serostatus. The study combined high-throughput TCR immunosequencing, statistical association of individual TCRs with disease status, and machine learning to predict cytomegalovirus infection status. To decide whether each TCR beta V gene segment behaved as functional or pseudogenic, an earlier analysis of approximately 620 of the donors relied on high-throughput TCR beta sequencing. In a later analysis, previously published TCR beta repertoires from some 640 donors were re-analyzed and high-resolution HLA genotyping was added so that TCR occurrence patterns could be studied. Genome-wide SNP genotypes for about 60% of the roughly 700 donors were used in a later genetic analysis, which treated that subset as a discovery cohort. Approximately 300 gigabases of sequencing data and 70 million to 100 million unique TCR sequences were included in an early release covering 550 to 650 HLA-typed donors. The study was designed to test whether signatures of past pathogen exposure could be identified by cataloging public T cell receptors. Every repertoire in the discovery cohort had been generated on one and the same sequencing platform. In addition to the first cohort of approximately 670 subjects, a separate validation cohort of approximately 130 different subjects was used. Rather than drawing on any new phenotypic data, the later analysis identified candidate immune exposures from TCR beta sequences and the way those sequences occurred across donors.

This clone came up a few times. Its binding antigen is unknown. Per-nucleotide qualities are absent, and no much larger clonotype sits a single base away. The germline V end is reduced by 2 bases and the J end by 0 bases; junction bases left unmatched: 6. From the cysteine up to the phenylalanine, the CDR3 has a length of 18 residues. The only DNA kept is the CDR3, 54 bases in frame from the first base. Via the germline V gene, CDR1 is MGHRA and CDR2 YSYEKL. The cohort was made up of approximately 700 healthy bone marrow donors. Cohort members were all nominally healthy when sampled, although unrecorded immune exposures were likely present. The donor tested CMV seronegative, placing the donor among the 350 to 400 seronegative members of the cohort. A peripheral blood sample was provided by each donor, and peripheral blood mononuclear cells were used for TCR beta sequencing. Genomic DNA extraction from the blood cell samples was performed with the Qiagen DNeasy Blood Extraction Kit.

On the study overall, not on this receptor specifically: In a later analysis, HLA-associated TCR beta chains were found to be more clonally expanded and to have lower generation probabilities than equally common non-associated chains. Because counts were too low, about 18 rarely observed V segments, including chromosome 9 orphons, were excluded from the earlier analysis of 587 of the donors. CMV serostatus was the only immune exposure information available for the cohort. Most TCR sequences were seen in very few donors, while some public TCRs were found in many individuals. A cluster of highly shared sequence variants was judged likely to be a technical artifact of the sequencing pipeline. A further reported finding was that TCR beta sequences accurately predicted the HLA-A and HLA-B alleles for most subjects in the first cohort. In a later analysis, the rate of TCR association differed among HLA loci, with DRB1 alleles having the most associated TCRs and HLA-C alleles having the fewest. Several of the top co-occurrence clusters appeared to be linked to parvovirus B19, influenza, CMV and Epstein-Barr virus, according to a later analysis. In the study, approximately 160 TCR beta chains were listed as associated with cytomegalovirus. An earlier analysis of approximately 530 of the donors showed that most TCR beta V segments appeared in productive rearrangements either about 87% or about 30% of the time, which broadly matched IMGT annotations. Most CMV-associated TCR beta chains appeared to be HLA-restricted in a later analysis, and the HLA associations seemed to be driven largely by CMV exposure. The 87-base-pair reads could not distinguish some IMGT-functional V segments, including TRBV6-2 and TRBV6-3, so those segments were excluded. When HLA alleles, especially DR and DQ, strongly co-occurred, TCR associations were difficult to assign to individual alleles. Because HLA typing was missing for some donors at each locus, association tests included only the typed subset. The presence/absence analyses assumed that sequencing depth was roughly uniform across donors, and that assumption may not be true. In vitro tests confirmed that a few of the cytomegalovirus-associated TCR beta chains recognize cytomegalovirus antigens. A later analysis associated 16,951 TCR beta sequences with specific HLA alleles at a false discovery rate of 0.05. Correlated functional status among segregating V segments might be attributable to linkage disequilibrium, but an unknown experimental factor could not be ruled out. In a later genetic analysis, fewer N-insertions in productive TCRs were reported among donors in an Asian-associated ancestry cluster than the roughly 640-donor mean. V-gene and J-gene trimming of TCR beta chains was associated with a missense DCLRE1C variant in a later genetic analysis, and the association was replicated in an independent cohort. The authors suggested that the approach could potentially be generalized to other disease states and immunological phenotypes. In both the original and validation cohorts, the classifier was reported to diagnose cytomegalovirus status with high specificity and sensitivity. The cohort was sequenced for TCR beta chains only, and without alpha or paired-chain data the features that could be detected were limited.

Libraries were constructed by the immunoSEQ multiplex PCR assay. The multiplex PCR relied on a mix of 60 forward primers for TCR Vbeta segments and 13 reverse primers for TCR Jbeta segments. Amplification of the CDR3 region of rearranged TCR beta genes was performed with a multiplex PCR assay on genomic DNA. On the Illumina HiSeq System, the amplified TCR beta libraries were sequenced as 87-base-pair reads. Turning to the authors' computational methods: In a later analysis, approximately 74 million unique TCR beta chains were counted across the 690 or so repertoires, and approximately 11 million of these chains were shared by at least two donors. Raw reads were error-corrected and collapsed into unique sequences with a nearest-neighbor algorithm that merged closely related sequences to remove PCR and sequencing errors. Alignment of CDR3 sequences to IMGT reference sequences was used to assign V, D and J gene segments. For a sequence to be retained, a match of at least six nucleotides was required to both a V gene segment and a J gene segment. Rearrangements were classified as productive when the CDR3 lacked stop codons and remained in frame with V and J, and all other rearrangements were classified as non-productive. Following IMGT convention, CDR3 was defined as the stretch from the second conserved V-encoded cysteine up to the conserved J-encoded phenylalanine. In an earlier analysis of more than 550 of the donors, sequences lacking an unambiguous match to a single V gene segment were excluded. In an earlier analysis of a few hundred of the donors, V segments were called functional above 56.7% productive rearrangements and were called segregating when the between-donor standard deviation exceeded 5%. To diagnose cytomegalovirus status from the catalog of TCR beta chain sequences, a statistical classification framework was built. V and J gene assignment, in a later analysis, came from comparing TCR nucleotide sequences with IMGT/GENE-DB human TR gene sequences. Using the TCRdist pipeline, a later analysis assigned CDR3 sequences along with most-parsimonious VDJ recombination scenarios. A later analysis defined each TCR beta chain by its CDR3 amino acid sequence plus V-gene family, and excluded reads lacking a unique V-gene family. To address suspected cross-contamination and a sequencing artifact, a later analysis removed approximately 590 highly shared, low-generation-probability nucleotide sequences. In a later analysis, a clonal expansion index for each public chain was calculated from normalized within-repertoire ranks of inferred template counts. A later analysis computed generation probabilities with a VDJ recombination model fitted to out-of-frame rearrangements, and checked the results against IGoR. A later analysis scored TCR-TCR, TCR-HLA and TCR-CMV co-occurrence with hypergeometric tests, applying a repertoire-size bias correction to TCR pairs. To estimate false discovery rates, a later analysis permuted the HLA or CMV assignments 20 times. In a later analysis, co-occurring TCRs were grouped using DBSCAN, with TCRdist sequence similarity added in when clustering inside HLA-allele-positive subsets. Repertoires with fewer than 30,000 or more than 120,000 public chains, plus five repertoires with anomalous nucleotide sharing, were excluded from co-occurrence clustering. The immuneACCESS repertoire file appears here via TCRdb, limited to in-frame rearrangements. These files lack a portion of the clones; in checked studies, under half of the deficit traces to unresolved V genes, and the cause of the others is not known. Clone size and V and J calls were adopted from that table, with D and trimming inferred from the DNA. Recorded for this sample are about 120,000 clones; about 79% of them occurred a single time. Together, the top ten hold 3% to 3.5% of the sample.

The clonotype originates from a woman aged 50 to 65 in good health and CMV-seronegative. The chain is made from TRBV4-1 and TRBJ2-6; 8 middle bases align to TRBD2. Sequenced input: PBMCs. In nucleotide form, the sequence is TGCGCCAGCAGCCAATCAGCGGGAGCTCCCTCTGGGGCCAACGTCCTGACTTTC. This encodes CASSQSAGAPSGANVLTF.